Shown below are 30 T cell receptor delta chains from a single sample sequenced in a study of Vδ1+ human thymocytes. The template was reverse-transcribed extracted RNA. The CDR3 regions were amplified by multiplex PCR from V-gene primers to a constant-region primer. TCRdb called clones anew from the multiplex PCR reads with CATT. The sample holds more than 50,000 delta-chain clones, 15% seen once. No cognate antigen is known for these TCRs. Notes on the study in general: Thymic TRG and TRD repertoires appeared highly polyclonal, with Gaussian CDR3 length distributions.

Sequenced sample: Vdelta1+ gamma-delta thymocytes from the thymus. Subset given: FACS-sorted CD3+ TCRalphabeta- TCRVdelta1+ TCRVdelta2- thymocytes. These receptors came from a boy less than two years old who had congenital heart surgery.

This clone was seen only a few times. The V and J genes are TRDV1 and TRDJ1; 13 nucleotides align to TRDD3. Germline V gene sequence: CDR1 TSWWSYY, CDR2 QGS. With V trimmed by 1 base and J by 0 bases, 17 bases remained unmatched. The CDR3 consists of 22 residues. The CDR3 spells CALGEPPHPLGDTRRNTDKLIF. In nucleotides, the CDR3 is TGTGCTCTTGGGGAACCCCCCCATCCACTGGGGGATACGCGGCGTAACACCGATAAACTCATCTTT.

This sequence joins TRDV1 and TRDJ1; 13 positions match TRDD3. J lost 4 bases, V lost 3 bases, and 8 bases had no gene match. There are 17 residues in the CDR3. Germline CDR1 and CDR2: TSWWSYY and QGS. In DNA, the CDR3 is TGTGCTCTTGGGGAGACTGGGGGATACGGTCCTTTCGATAAACTCATCTTT. Its translation is CALGETGGYGPFDKLIF.

The chain carries TRDV1 and TRDJ1; the match to TRDD3 covers 12 bases. This CDR3 contains 20 residues. V was clipped by 0 bases and J by 7 bases; unmatched bases: 18. CDR1 and CDR2 (germline): TSWWSYY, QGS. The DNA for the CDR3 is TGTGCTCTTGGGGAACTAGTGCCAGTACTGGGGGATACCGGCACTGCTAAACTCATCTTT. Translating gives CALGELVPVLGDTGTAKLIF.

There are a few counts of this clone. The chain recombines TRDV1 with TRDJ1; 13 bases match TRDD3. The J segment lost 0 bases and the V segment lost 0 bases, leaving 22 bases of the junction unmatched. In germline, CDR1 is TSWWSYY, CDR2 QGS. The CDR3 has 24 residues. CDR3 in amino acids: CALGELRSPTGGYVVTSHTDKLIF. The CDR3 DNA follows: TGTGCTCTTGGGGAACTAAGGTCCCCTACTGGGGGATACGTCGTTACCTCACACACCGATAAACTCATCTTT.

This chain connects TRDV1 to TRDJ1; 9 bases fit TRDD3. The CDR3 runs to 15 residues. The V gene end was trimmed by 2 bases and the J gene end by 12 bases; junction bases not matched to a gene: 13. Germline lookup yields CDR1 TSWWSYY and CDR2 QGS. The CDR3 sequence: CALGEEIAGDTWIIF. CDR3 nucleotide sequence: TGTGCTCTTGGGGAAGAGATCGCCGGGGATACGTGGATCATCTTT.

This clone was recorded at least ten times. This chain joins TRDV2 and TRDJ1; 12 bases are shared with TRDD3. CDR1 is GEAIGNYY and CDR2 is EKD in the germline V gene. This CDR3 is 16 amino acids long. J lost 4 bases, V lost 7 bases, and 12 bases had no gene match. The chain's CDR3 is CACPGGYAGSGDKLIF. CDR3 sequence (DNA): TGTGCCTGCCCTGGGGGATACGCGGGTTCAGGCGATAAACTCATCTTT.

This clone appeared a few times. The J gene is TRDJ1, the V gene TRDV1; 13 nucleotides agree with TRDD3. Germline trimming cut 3 bases from V and 5 bases from J; bases unmatched to any gene: 12. This CDR3 has 18 amino acids. Germline V gene sequence: CDR1 TSWWSYY, CDR2 QGS. For the CDR3, the DNA is TGTGCTCTTGGGGACCCCCCGTACTGGGGGATACGGAAAGATAAACTCATCTTT. This translates into CALGDPPYWGIRKDKLIF.

This clone was observed a few times. A read error may account for a junction end that differs from germline. This chain joins TRDV1 and TRDJ1; 11 nucleotides match TRDD3. Germline V gene lookup returns CDR1 TSWWSYY and CDR2 QGS. The length of the CDR3 is 18 residues. The CDR3 region is CALGDYFRLGDTADKLIF. DNA for the CDR3: TGTGCTCTTGGGGACTACTTCCGCCTGGGGGATACTGCTGATAAGCTCATCTTT.

This chain links TRDV2 with TRDJ1; 13 bases align to TRDD3. The V gene's germline CDR1 is GEAIGNYY and CDR2 EKD. The CDR3 sequence is 19 residues long. Losses at the gene ends were 2 bases for V and 3 bases for J; bases not matched to a gene: 14. This CDR3 reads CACDIDFLGLGDTSDKLIF. For the CDR3, the DNA is TGTGCCTGTGACATAGACTTCCTCGGACTGGGGGATACGTCCGATAAACTCATCTTT.

This clone occurred a few times. The chain has TRDV1 and TRDJ1; 7 bases line up with TRDD3. The CDR3 is 18 amino acids. CDR1 is TSWWSYY, CDR2 QGS, per germline. After removal of 0 bases from V and 1 base from J, the junction contained 11 bases not matched to a gene. CDR3 bases: TGTGCTCTTGGGGAACTCCGGCCGGGGATAGGGCGCACCGATAAACTCATCTTT. Amino acid sequence: CALGELRPGIGRTDKLIF.

This clone occurred a few times. V gene TRDV1 combines with J gene TRDJ1; TRDD3 matches 12 bases. Losses at the gene ends were 0 bases for V and 4 bases for J; bases not matched to a gene: 24. This CDR3 is built from 23 residues. Germline V gene sequence: CDR1 TSWWSYY, CDR2 QGS. As DNA, the CDR3 is TGTGCTCTTGGGGAACTGGTATCCTATCATACGTACTGGGGGATACCCTTCATCGATAAACTCATCTTT. It translates to CALGELVSYHTYWGIPFIDKLIF.

This clone was found a few times. The chain uses TRDV1 and TRDJ1; 9 bases fit TRDD3. The CDR3 loop spans 19 amino acids. In germline, CDR1 is TSWWSYY, CDR2 QGS. V gave up 2 bases and J gave up 0 bases; unmatched junction bases: 13. In nucleotides, the CDR3 is TGTGCTCTTGGGGAAGACTGTACTGGGGGAACCCCGTACACCGATAAACTCATCTTT. This codes for CALGEDCTGGTPYTDKLIF.

V is TRDV1 and J is TRDJ1; TRDD3 aligns across 10 bases. The trim removed 0 bases at V and 11 bases at J, leaving 18 bases unmatched. The CDR3 contains 18 residues. The germline V gene has CDR1 TSWWSYY and CDR2 QGS. The CDR3 DNA is TGTGCTCTTGGGGAACTAGTATCCCTACGTCGGGGGATACGACGGCTCATCTTT. It is translated as CALGELVSLRRGIRRLIF.

This clone was seen a handful of times. The genes are TRDV1 and TRDJ1; 9 bases align to TRDD3. The CDR3 sequence is 17 residues long. Losses at the gene ends were 0 bases for V and 0 bases for J; bases not matched to a gene: 5. Germline V CDR1 and CDR2: TSWWSYY, QGS. The CDR3 DNA follows: TGTGCTCTTGGGGAACTAACTGGGGGAACTTACACCGATAAACTCATCTTT. Translating gives CALGELTGGTYTDKLIF.

In its sample, this clone was seen a few times. The chain links TRDV1 to TRDJ1; unclear D gene. Per the germline V gene, CDR1 is TSWWSYY and CDR2 is QGS. The V gene lost 0 bases and the J gene lost 4 bases, with 15 bases spanning the gap. The CDR3 extends over 16 amino acids. As DNA, the CDR3 is TGTGCTCTTGGGGAACTCTTGAGAGGTACCGACGATAAACTCATCTTT. The encoded protein is CALGELLRGTDDKLIF.

In the case of this clone: Mismatch with germline at one junction end may stem from a read error. The chain uses TRDV1 and TRDJ1; TRDD3 might be the D (5 bases). There are 22 residues in the CDR3. Germline V lookup: CDR1 TSWWSYY, CDR2 QGS. CDR3 bases: TGTGCTCTTAGGGAACTTGGACCTTACACCCGGGCTGGGTTTCTGTACACCGATAAACTCATCTTT. Translation gives CALRELGPYTRAGFLYTDKLIF.

This clone was detected only a few times. J is TRDJ1 and V is TRDV1, with 11 bases lining up with TRDD3. Germline-derived CDR1 and CDR2 are TSWWSYY and QGS. The CDR3 covers 18 residues. J was trimmed by 4 bases and V by 1 base; bases with no gene match: 11. CDR3 in amino acids: CALGEHSFRTGGYDKLIF. The CDR3 nucleotides are TGTGCTCTTGGGGAACACTCATTTCGTACTGGGGGATACGATAAACTCATCTTT.

The V call is TRDV1, the J call TRDJ1, with D unresolved. The germline gives CDR1 TSWWSYY, CDR2 QGS. Trimming removed 4 bases from V and 11 bases from J, with 11 bases in between. The CDR3 is 11 residues long. CDR3: CALGVSRRLIF. CDR3 nucleotide sequence: TGTGCTCTTGGGGTGTCAAGGCGGCTCATCTTT.

The chain has TRDV1 and TRDJ1, with TRDD3 matching over 9 bases. This CDR3 is built from 19 residues. The ends lost 1 base at V and 7 bases at J; junction bases unmatched: 19. Germline V gene sequence: CDR1 TSWWSYY, CDR2 QGS. The CDR3 DNA reads TGTGCTCTTGGGGAACCCCCCGATTGTACTGGGGGACAAGGGATTAAACTCATCTTT. It yields the protein CALGEPPDCTGGQGIKLIF.

This clone was counted once. This chain links TRDV1 with TRDJ1; D possibly corresponds to TRDD3 (7 bases). V lost 2 bases and J 0 bases, leaving 25 bases between the germline ends. CDR3 length: 20 amino acids. CDR1 is TSWWSYY and CDR2 is QGS in the germline V gene. The CDR3 is CALGEVFPSGGSANTDKLIF. In DNA form, the CDR3 reads TGTGCTCTTGGGGAAGTCTTCCCTTCCGGGGGATCGGCCAACACCGATAAACTCATCTTT.

The table lists this clone with a few counts. The rearrangement links TRDV1 to TRDJ1; 12 bases agree with TRDD3. V lost 0 bases and J lost 0; bases outside the gene matches: 8. CDR3 length equals 19 residues. CDR1 is TSWWSYY, CDR2 QGS, per germline. The DNA for the CDR3 is TGTGCTCTTGGGGAACTTATACTGGGGGATACCCGGTACACCGATAAACTCATCTTT. As protein: CALGELILGDTRYTDKLIF.

The chain carries TRDV1 and TRDJ1; TRDD3 aligns across 13 bases. The CDR3 totals 24 residues. The trim removed 1 base at V and 1 base at J, leaving 24 bases unmatched. CDR1 and CDR2 (germline): TSWWSYY, QGS. In nucleotides, the CDR3 is TGTGCTCTTGGGGAACATTGGTTCCTACCGCCCTTACTGGGGGATACGCGTTGCACCGATAAACTCATCTTT. Translating gives CALGEHWFLPPLLGDTRCTDKLIF.

The gene calls are TRDV1 and TRDJ1; the match to TRDD3 covers 10 bases. V lost 0 bases to trimming and J lost 3 bases; unmatched junction nucleotides: 25. The germline V gene has CDR1 TSWWSYY and CDR2 QGS. This CDR3 contains 23 residues. In nucleotides, the CDR3 is TGTGCTCTTGGGGAACTACGGCCTTCCTCAGAAGATTACTGGGGGATTAAATCCGATAAACTCATCTTT. Residues: CALGELRPSSEDYWGIKSDKLIF.

This clone was counted a few times. The genes are TRDV2 and TRDJ1; the match to TRDD3 covers 12 bases. The CDR3 runs to 18 residues. Germline V gene lookup returns CDR1 GEAIGNYY and CDR2 EKD. The V and J ends lost 3 bases and 3 bases, in that order; junction bases with no gene match: 13. This CDR3 is CACDLFLSWGIRADKLIF. In DNA, the CDR3 is TGTGCCTGTGACCTTTTTTTATCCTGGGGGATACGGGCCGATAAACTCATCTTT.

This sequence joins TRDV1 and TRDJ1, with D possibly being TRDD2 (5 bases). The germline gives CDR1 TSWWSYY, CDR2 QGS. V lost 0 bases, J lost 10 bases, and 24 bases lay in between. The CDR3 sequence is 17 residues long. The CDR3 DNA sequence: TGTGCTCTTGGGGAACTATTACTTCCCCCCTACCTACGACGACTCATCTTT. Protein: CALGELLLPPYLRRLIF.

This chain links TRDV2 with TRDJ1; the match to TRDD3 covers 7 bases. The junction had 16 bases not matched to a gene; V was cut back by 1 base and J by 0 bases. From germline, CDR1 is GEAIGNYY and CDR2 EKD. The CDR3 totals 19 residues. Here the CDR3 DNA reads TGTGCCTGTGACACTCCCCCCTTTCGTCTACTGGGGTACACCGATAAACTCATCTTT. Its translation is CACDTPPFRLLGYTDKLIF.

The count of this clone is one. The chain has TRDV1 and TRDJ1, with 8 bases lining up with TRDD3. V dropped 2 bases and J dropped 0; count of bases not matched to a gene: 26. The length of the CDR3 is 23 residues. Germline values: CDR1 TSWWSYY, CDR2 QGS. The CDR3: CALGELRPNRRSWGYRYTDKLIF. The CDR3 region has the DNA TGTGCTCTTGGGGAATTGAGGCCGAATAGGAGGTCCTGGGGATACCGGTACACCGATAAACTCATCTTT.

There are a few counts of this clone. The chain carries TRDV2 and TRDJ1; 8 bases match TRDD3. Per the germline V gene, CDR1 is GEAIGNYY and CDR2 is EKD. The junction had 26 bases not matched to a gene; V was cut back by 9 bases and J by 0 bases. This CDR3 contains 20 residues. CDR3 in amino acids: CASLFYPTVLGGQYTDKLIF. The CDR3 DNA follows: TGTGCCAGCCTTTTCTATCCTACCGTACTGGGGGGCCAGTACACCGATAAACTCATCTTT.

The chain links TRDV1 to TRDJ1; no definite D call. Germline loops: CDR1 TSWWSYY, CDR2 QGS. There are 20 residues in the CDR3. V shed 2 bases and J shed 0 bases, with 25 bases lying between them. The CDR3 DNA reads as TGTGCTCTTGGGGAATTTATTCCACAAAACCGTAAATTCTACACCGATAAACTCATCTTT. Its translation: CALGEFIPQNRKFYTDKLIF.

The V and J genes are TRDV1 and TRDJ1, with 8 positions matching TRDD3. The V gene end was trimmed by 1 base and the J gene end by 0 bases; junction bases not matched to a gene: 7. The CDR3 consists of 17 residues. Per the germline V gene, CDR1 is TSWWSYY and CDR2 is QGS. The CDR3, as DNA: TGTGCTCTTGGGGAACCAGGCGTACTGGGGGACACCGATAAACTCATCTTT. Protein: CALGEPGVLGDTDKLIF.